What follows are 18 T cell receptor beta chains derived from one specimen sequenced in a study of graft-versus-host responses after intestinal transplantation. Stimulators, some 200,000 irradiated and violet-dye-labeled cells, were plated with some 200,000 CFSE-labeled responder cells. Some clones are missing from TCRdb's copy, which holds only in-frame ones; the method was immunoSEQ multiplex PCR. Here the sample spans around 21,000 clones, 25% to 35% being singletons. The sequencing here drew on alloreactive CD8+ T cells from a mixed lymphocyte reaction culture, taken before intestinal transplant. Subset defined: CFSE-low proliferating T cells sorted from roughly six-day pre-transplant mixed lymphocyte reaction (GvH or HvG direction). All receptors come from a human patient who received an intestinal transplant.

V and J are TRBV6-6 and TRBJ1-2; perhaps TRBD1 as D (5 bases). Germline V gives CDR1 MNHNY, CDR2 SVGAGI (reference sequence). V dropped 5 bases and J dropped 6 bases, with 10 bases sitting between them. There are 12 residues in the CDR3. The CDR3 sequence is CASSATANGYTF. DNA for the CDR3: TGTGCCAGCAGTGCGACAGCTAATGGCTACACCTTC.

The genes are TRBV5-1 and TRBJ2-7; D may match TRBD1 or TRBD2 (7 bases each). Trimming shortened V by 2 bases and J by 3 bases, and 15 bases separated the two germline ends. The CDR3 covers 15 residues. The germline V gene has CDR1 SGHRS and CDR2 YFSETQ. Here the CDR3 DNA reads TGCGCCAGCAGCTTTTTGGGAGGGGGCGTCTACGAGCAGTACTTC. It yields the protein CASSFLGGGVYEQYF.

V is TRBV28 and J is TRBJ2-1; 7 bases are shared with TRBD1. Germline V gives CDR1 MDHEN, CDR2 SYDVKM. The V gene end was trimmed by 8 bases and the J gene end by 0 bases; junction bases not matched to a gene: 10. The CDR3 consists of 16 residues. The DNA of the CDR3 is TGTGCCAGCGGAATGACAGGGTACTACTCCTACAATGAGCAGTTCTTC. As protein: CASGMTGYYSYNEQFF.

This clone occurred a few times. Other DNA sequences from this sample encode an identical CDR3 as well. V and J are TRBV19 and TRBJ1-1; tentative D call: TRBD1 (5 bases). The CDR3 runs to 12 residues. V was pared by 1 base and J by 7 bases, with 7 bases between. Germline CDR1 and CDR2: LNHDA and SQIVND (reference sequence). DNA of the CDR3: TGTGCCAGTAGTATAGGGGGACTTGAAGCTTTCTTT. Protein product: CASSIGGLEAFF.

The rearrangement joins TRBV6-5 to TRBJ2-7; D may match TRBD1 or TRBD2 (5 bases each). CDR1 is MNHEY, CDR2 SVGAGI, per germline. This CDR3 has 13 amino acids. V shed 4 bases and J shed 2 bases, with 9 bases lying between them. The CDR3, as DNA: TGTGCCAGCAGTTTGCAGGGACCCTACGAGCAGTACTTC. Protein product: CASSLQGPYEQYF.

This clone occurred once. The V gene is TRBV28, the J gene TRBJ2-7, with D perhaps matching TRBD2 (6 bases). Looked up from germline, CDR1 is MDHEN and CDR2 is SYDVKM. With 3 bases removed from V and 4 bases from J, the gap between germline ends came to 16 bases. There are 15 residues in the CDR3. The CDR3 DNA reads as TGTGCCAGCAGTTTCCCGGGACTGAGCCTTTACGAGCAGTACTTC. Its translation: CASSFPGLSLYEQYF.

This chain connects TRBV9 to TRBJ2-4; weak D call: TRBD1 (6 bases). V shed 3 bases and J shed 4 bases, with 11 bases lying between them. The germline CDR1 and CDR2 sequences are SGDLS and YYNGEE. The CDR3 covers 14 residues. In DNA form, the CDR3 reads TGTGCCAGCAGCGGGGACAAGGAAAAAAACATTCAGTACTTC. As protein: CASSGDKEKNIQYF.

The CDR3 sequence is CASSYDPPEVGEQYF. CDR3 DNA sequence: TGTGCCAGCAGTTACGACCCGCCAGAGGTGGGTGAGCAGTACTTC. The gene calls are TRBV6-6 and TRBJ2-7; D gene uncertain. CDR3 length: 15 amino acids. V was shortened by 2 bases and J by 7 bases, with 18 bases between the two germline ends. Per the germline V gene, CDR1 is MNHNY and CDR2 is SVGAGI (reference sequence).

The V call is TRBV4-3, the J call TRBJ2-7, with D hard to call. CDR3 length: 15 amino acids. V gave up 3 bases and J gave up 1 base, with 13 bases separating them. CDR1 LGHNA and CDR2 YSLEER come from the germline V gene. CDR3 sequence reads: CASSQQDFISYEQYF. CDR3 DNA: TGCGCCAGCAGCCAGCAGGATTTCATATCCTACGAGCAGTACTTC.

This clone was seen only a few times. The V gene is TRBV10-1, the J gene TRBJ1-3; TRBD1 might be the D (5 bases). Germline CDR1 WNHNN, CDR2 SYGVQD (reference sequence). Trimming stripped 3 bases from V and 4 bases from J, with 13 bases between. The CDR3 contains 15 residues. CDR3 sequence: CASSDGGRVGNTIYF. The CDR3 DNA reads as TGCGCCAGCAGTGACGGCGGCAGGGTGGGAAACACCATATATTTT.

This clone was seen a few times. The rearrangement joins TRBV4-1 to TRBJ1-2; 7 bases map to TRBD1. With 0 bases clipped from V and 4 bases from J, the junction kept 8 bases outside the gene matches. CDR3 size: 16 residues. The V gene's germline CDR1 is MGHRA and CDR2 YSYEKL. The CDR3 bases are TGCGCCAGCAGCCAAGAAGCTCTGGGACAGACCTATGGCTACACCTTC. Encoded protein: CASSQEALGQTYGYTF.

This sequence joins TRBV29-1 and TRBJ2-7, with D perhaps given as TRBD1 or TRBD2 (7 bases each). Germline CDR1 and CDR2: SQVTM and ANQGSEA. CDR3 size: 11 residues. Deletions cut 4 bases from V and 6 bases from J, with 10 bases between. The CDR3 is CSVAGGGEQYF. CDR3 nucleotides: TGCAGCGTTGCAGGGGGGGGCGAGCAGTACTTC.

This clone is medium-sized within its sample. The rearrangement joins TRBV5-6 to TRBJ1-2; D possibly corresponds to TRBD1 (5 bases). CDR1 and CDR2 (germline): SGHDT, YYEEEE. V shed 4 bases and J shed 5 bases, with 9 bases lying between them. This CDR3 spans 12 amino acids. CDR3 coding DNA: TGTGCCAGCAGCCCCGGGACGTATGGCTACACCTTC. Protein product: CASSPGTYGYTF.

This chain uses TRBV6-5 with TRBJ1-1, with no clear D. The CDR3 consists of 14 residues. Trimming shortened V by 5 bases and J by 4 bases, and 14 bases separated the two germline ends. Germline V gene data show CDR1 as MNHEY and CDR2 as SVGAGI. Here the CDR3 reads CASSEFEVLTEAFF. The CDR3 region has the DNA TGTGCCAGCAGTGAATTTGAAGTTCTCACTGAAGCTTTCTTT.

This clone was counted only a few times. The chain links TRBV2 to TRBJ2-7; a weak D match, TRBD1 (6 bases). CDR1 SNHLY and CDR2 FYNNEI come from the germline V gene. The CDR3 length is 12 residues. V was trimmed by 8 bases and J by 2 bases, leaving 10 bases between them. Here the CDR3 reads CASVGTPYEQYF. The CDR3 DNA sequence: TGTGCCAGCGTCGGGACACCCTACGAGCAGTACTTC.

This clone was detected a few times. The V call is TRBV11-2, the J call TRBJ2-2, with D unclear. CDR3 length equals 14 residues. Trimming shortened V by 1 base and J by 7 bases, and 10 bases separated the two germline ends. The V gene's germline CDR1 is SGHAT and CDR2 FQNNGV. In DNA, the CDR3 is TGTGCCAGCAGCTTAGTAGGAGAGAGCGGGGAGCTGTTTTTT. Its protein product is CASSLVGESGELFF.

The V and J genes are TRBV29-1 and TRBJ2-1; D is perhaps TRBD2 (6 bases). CDR1 and CDR2 (germline): SQVTM, ANQGSEA. The CDR3 runs to 17 residues. V was trimmed by 6 bases and J by 0 bases, leaving 21 bases between them. CDR3 sequence: CSVARPLAISSYNEQFF. The CDR3 DNA is TGCAGCGTCGCGCGCCCTCTAGCGATCAGCTCCTACAATGAGCAGTTCTTC.

The J gene is TRBJ1-6, the V gene TRBV27; TRBD1 agrees at 10 bases. The CDR3 is 14 residues long. The V segment lost 4 bases and the J segment 6 bases; nucleotides outside the gene matches: 0. Germline V gives CDR1 MNHEY, CDR2 SMNVEV (reference sequence). The CDR3 here is CASSWDRGNSPLHF. The CDR3 nucleotides read TGTGCCAGCAGTTGGGACAGGGGTAATTCACCCCTCCACTTT.